This T cell receptor (beta chain) was captured in a study of cytomegalovirus exposure and HLA in healthy donors. Whole-study findings and limits: Being indistinguishable, some V segments were excluded, TRBV6-2 and TRBV6-3 among them. Near-uniform donor sequencing depth was presumed by presence/absence analyses.

In regard to this clone: Its antigen is currently unknown.

Donors consisted of healthy bone marrow donors. There were likely unrecorded immune exposures, though donors were nominally healthy when sampled. With 1 base removed from V and 3 bases from J, the gap between germline ends came to 15 bases. In germline, CDR1 is MNHEY, CDR2 SVGAGI. The CDR3 has 16 residues. The study ran its PCR with 60 Vbeta and 13 Jbeta primers. Data came from immunoSEQ multiplex PCR; TCRdb stores just in-frame clones and leaves some out. The sample records 150,000 to 200,000 clones, 82% being singletons. The V call is TRBV6-5, the J call TRBJ1-1, with D hard to call. The material sequenced was PBMCs. The clonotype was recovered from a woman between 45 and 60 years old in good health and CMV-seropositive. CDR3: CASSYYPPGRDTEAFF. For the CDR3, the DNA is TGTGCCAGCAGTTACTACCCGCCTGGGAGGGACACTGAAGCTTTCTTT.